This note documents a single T cell receptor (beta chain) sequence. Its specificity is not known. This entry belongs to a study of T cell responses to AZD1222 COVID-19 vaccine. V lost 3 bases and J 11 bases, leaving 20 bases between the germline ends. This CDR3 is 15 amino acids long. Germline V CDR1 and CDR2: SGDLS, YYNGEE. Overall study results and limits: Baseline seropositivity occurred in only a handful of AZD1222 recipients. Of spike-specific TCRs, nearly half reportedly target regions left unmutated in variants. White British donors predominated, females outnumbered males, and clonal diversity was possibly underestimated.

Assay: immunoSEQ multiplex PCR; the TCRdb copy retains only in-frame clones and omits some. Of roughly 91,000 clones listed, roughly 85% are singletons. The source of this sequence is an adult in good health. Sequences were derived from peripheral blood, sampled on day 0 of AZD1222 vaccination. The V and J genes are TRBV9 and TRBJ1-4; no clear D gene. This chain's CDR3 is CASSGDGRALGKLFF. Written as DNA, the CDR3 is TGTGCCAGCAGCGGAGACGGACGGGCGTTAGGGAAACTGTTTTTT.